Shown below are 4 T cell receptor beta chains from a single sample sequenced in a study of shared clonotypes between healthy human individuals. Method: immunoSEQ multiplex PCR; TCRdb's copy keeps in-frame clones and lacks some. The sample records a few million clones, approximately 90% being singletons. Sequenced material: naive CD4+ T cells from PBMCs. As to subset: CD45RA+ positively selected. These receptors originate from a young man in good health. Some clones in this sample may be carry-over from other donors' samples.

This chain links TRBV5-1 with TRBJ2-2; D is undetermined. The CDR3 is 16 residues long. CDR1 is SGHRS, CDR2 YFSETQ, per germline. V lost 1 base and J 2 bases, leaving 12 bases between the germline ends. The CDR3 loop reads CASSLFSRGNTGELFF. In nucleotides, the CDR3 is TGCGCCAGCAGCTTGTTTTCTAGAGGCAACACCGGGGAGCTGTTTTTT.

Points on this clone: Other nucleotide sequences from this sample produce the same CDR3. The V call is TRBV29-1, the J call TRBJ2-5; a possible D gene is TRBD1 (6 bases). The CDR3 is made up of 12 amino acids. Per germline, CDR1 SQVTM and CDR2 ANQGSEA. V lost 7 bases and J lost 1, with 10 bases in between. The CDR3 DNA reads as TGCAGCGGGGGGCGGGCCCAAGAGACCCAGTACTTC. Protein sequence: CSGGRAQETQYF.

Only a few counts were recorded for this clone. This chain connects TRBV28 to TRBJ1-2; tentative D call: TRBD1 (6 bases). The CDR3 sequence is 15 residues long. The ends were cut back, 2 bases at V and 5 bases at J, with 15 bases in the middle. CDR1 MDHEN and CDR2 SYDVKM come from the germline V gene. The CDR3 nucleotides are TGTGCCAGCAGTTTAAGGGGGGCGGCCCTTTATGGCTACACCTTC. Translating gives CASSLRGAALYGYTF.

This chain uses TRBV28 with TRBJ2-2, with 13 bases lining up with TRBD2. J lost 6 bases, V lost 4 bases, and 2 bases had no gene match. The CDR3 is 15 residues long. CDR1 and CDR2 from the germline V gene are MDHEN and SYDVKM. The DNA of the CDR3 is TGTGCCAGCAGTTGGGGACTAGCGGGGCCCGGGGAGCTGTTTTTT. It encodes CASSWGLAGPGELFF. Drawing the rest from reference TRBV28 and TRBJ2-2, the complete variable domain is DVKVTQSSRYLVKRTGEKVFLECVQDMDHENMFWYRQDPGLGLRLIYFSYDVKMKEKGDIPEGYSVSREKKERFSLILESASTNQTSMYLCASSWGLAGPGELFFGEGSRLTVL.